The present TCR beta chain was sequenced within a study of blood T cell repertoires in COVID-19. Overall study: Collection of acute and convalescent COVID-19 samples took place in the United States, Italy and Spain.

This clone occurred once. Germline lookup yields CDR1 MNHEY and CDR2 SVGEGT. The CDR3 is 14 amino acids. Trimming removed 6 bases at V and 7 bases at J, with 18 bases between. The study assigned cohorts using participant-reported clinical history. Source study methods: Scientists estimated how many nucleated cells there were by amplifying reference gene primers. Method: immunoSEQ multiplex PCR; TCRdb's copy keeps in-frame clones and lacks some. D and trimming come from the DNA, and the V and J calls and clone size come from that table. The table lists 180,000 or so clones, roughly 87% of them singletons.

What was sequenced was PBMCs or T cells enriched from blood (not recorded which). The V gene is TRBV6-2 or TRBV6-3, the J gene TRBJ1-1; D possibly corresponds to TRBD1 (6 bases). This sequence was found in a human donor with acute COVID-19. The donor label of this sample is uncertain. The CDR3 loop is CASSLGTNSVEAFF. In nucleotides, the CDR3 is TGTGCCAGCAGCCTAGGGACAAATAGTGTTGAAGCTTTCTTT.